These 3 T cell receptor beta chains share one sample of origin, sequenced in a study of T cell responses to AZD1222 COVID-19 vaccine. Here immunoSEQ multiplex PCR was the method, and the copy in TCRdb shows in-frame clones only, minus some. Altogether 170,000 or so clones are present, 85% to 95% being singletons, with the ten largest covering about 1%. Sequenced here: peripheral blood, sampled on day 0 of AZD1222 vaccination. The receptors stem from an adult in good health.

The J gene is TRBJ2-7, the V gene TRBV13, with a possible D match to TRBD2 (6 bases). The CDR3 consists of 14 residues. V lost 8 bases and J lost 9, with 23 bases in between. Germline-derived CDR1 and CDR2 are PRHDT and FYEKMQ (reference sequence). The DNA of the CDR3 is TGTGCCAGCGGACCCCAAACTAGCCGTATGAGGCAGTACTTC. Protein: CASGPQTSRMRQYF.

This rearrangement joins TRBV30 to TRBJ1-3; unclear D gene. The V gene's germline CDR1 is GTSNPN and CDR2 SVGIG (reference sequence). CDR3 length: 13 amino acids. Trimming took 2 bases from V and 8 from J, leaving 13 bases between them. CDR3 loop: CAWSRTLLDTIYF. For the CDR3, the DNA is TGTGCCTGGAGTAGGACCCTGTTGGACACCATATATTTT. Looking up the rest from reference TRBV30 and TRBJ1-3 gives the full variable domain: SQTIHQWPATLVQPVGSPLSLECTVEGTSNPNLYWYRQAAGRGLQLLFYSVGIGQISSEVPQNLSASRPQDRQFILSSKKLLLSDSGFYLCAWSRTLLDTIYFGEGSWLTVV.

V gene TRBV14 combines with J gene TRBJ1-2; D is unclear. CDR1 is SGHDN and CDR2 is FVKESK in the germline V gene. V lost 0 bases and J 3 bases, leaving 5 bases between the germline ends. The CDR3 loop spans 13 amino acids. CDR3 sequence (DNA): TGTGCCAGCAGCCAAGAACAGTACTATGGCTACACCTTC. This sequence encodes CASSQEQYYGYTF.